This T cell receptor beta chain was sequenced during a study of patients and donors after allogeneic stem cell transplantation. J lost 4 bases, V lost 4 bases, and 8 bases had no gene match. The CDR3 is 15 residues long. The germline V gene has CDR1 LGHDT and CDR2 YNNKEL (reference sequence). This clonotype was found many times. In TCRdb, the RT-PCR reads were re-called with MiXCR into one record per CDR3 protein. The sample records approximately 250,000 distinct CDR3 sequences, roughly 14% being singletons. This sequence was found in a human donor who was either an allogeneic HSCT recipient or a stem cell or donor lymphocyte infusion donor (not recorded which). It is not recorded whose cells these are; they may come from a transplant donor. The source material was blood, either unsorted or a sorted T cell fraction (not recorded which). This chain joins TRBV3-1 and TRBJ1-1; 8 bases are a match to TRBD1. CDR3 amino acids: CASSLSRGRGTEAFF. The CDR3 coding sequence is TGTGCCAGCAGCCTGTCCAGGGGGCGCGGCACTGAAGCTTTCTTT.